The present TCR beta chain was sequenced within a study of T cells in Graves' hyperthyroidism and ophthalmopathy. Study-wide results and caveats: In blood, most of the thyroid clonotypes expanded above 0.001 were also present.

This clonotype was recorded a few times. Its antigen is unidentified. Amplified TCR beta CDR3 regions derived from RNA transcripts. A first-round RT-PCR of the TCR CDR3 used the HTBI primer set. TCRdb re-called the multiplex PCR reads through MiXCR, storing one row per CDR3 protein. Here the sample spans about 610,000 distinct CDR3 sequences, about a sixth being singletons. PBMCs were derived from 7.5 to 10 ml fresh peripheral blood. Sample: blood. The source is a woman between 40 and 50 years old with Graves' ophthalmopathy.

The CDR3 sequence is CASSSTLNQETQYF. For the CDR3, the DNA is TGCGCCAGCAGCTCAACATTGAACCAAGAGACCCAGTACTTC. The chain is built from TRBV5-1 and TRBJ2-5; D is undetermined. The V gene's germline CDR1 is SGHRS and CDR2 YFSETQ. V was pared by 3 bases and J by 0 bases, with 9 bases between. The CDR3 extends over 14 amino acids.